This record covers a single T cell receptor beta chain. These data belong to a study of cytomegalovirus exposure and HLA in healthy donors. The method was immunoSEQ multiplex PCR; TCRdb's version includes in-frame clones alone and lacks a portion of them. The sample includes 90,000 to 110,000 clones, about 85% of them seen just once. This CDR3 is built from 13 residues. Trimming took off 1 base at V and 6 bases at J, with 7 bases between the two ends. Germline-derived CDR1 and CDR2 are SNHLY and FYNNEI. This receptor was obtained from a young woman in good health and CMV-seropositive. The V gene is TRBV2, the J gene TRBJ2-1, with D unclear. Sequencing was carried out using PBMCs. CDR3: CASSEGLLNEQFF. In DNA form, the CDR3 reads TGTGCCAGCAGTGAAGGGCTTCTCAATGAGCAGTTCTTC.